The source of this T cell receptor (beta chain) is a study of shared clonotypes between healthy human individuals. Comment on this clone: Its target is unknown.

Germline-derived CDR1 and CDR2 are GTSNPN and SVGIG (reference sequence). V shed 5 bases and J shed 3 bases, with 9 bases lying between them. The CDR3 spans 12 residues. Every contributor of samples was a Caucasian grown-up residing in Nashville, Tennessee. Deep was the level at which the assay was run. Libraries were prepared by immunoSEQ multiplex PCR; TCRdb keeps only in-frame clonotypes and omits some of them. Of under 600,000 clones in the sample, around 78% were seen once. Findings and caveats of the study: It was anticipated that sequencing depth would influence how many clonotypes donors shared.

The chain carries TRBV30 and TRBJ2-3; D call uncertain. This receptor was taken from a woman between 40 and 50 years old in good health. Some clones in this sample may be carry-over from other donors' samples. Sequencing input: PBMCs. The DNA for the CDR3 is TGTGCCTGGGTCAAGGAGACAGATACGCAGTATTTT. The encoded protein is CAWVKETDTQYF.